This TCR beta chain was identified during a study of OX40 agonist ivuxolimab in advanced cancers. The method was immunoSEQ multiplex PCR; TCRdb's version includes in-frame clones alone and lacks a portion of them. Of tens of thousands of clones listed, 70% to 90% are singletons. This CDR3 has 15 amino acids. The V and J ends lost 5 bases and 2 bases, in that order; junction bases with no gene match: 7. Germline V gene lookup returns CDR1 MNHEY and CDR2 SVGAGI. This clone appeared a single time. J is TRBJ2-7 and V is TRBV6-5; 9 bases fit TRBD1. The clonotype comes from an adult with an advanced solid tumor such as melanoma, head and neck, liver or kidney cancer. Sequenced material: CD4+ or CD8+ T cells sorted from blood, taken in a trial of the OX40 agonist ivuxolimab. The CDR3 reads CASSRQGGPTYEQYF. The CDR3 DNA reads TGTGCCAGCAGTCGACAGGGGGGCCCAACCTACGAGCAGTACTTC.